These 26 T cell receptor beta chains were all obtained from the same sample, sequenced in a study of CD8+CD57+ T cells in acquired aplastic anemia. Genomic DNA constituted the template upon which TCR beta VDJ and CDR3 profiling was performed. Each CDR3 protein is one row after TCRdb ran MiXCR on the reads. The repertoire has 400,000 to 450,000 distinct CDR3 sequences, roughly 68% of them found once; the top ten carry around 4%. Sequencing was performed on sorted CD4+, CD8+, or CD8+CD57+ T cells (not recorded which) from PBMCs. Source of these receptors: a human donor in good health, serving as a control.

To note about this clonotype: In this CDR3 the conserved last residue, phenylalanine or tryptophan, is missing, so a read error is likely. Because the CDR3's place on the DNA is in doubt, the DNA is left out and the CDR3 is given as listed by TCRdb. This chain connects TRBV7-6 to TRBJ2-1; TRBD2 is taken as the D call from the table, unchecked against the DNA. Germline V CDR1 and CDR2: SGHVS, FNYEAQ. From its first to its last residue, the CDR3 has 13 amino acids. The CDR3 loop reads CASSPRTPPAYEQ.

The chain is built from TRBV7-6 and TRBJ1-5; D unclear. This CDR3 is 16 amino acids long. Per the germline V gene, CDR1 is SGHVS and CDR2 is FNYEAQ. V lost 4 bases and J lost 13, with 26 bases in between. CDR3: CASSSRATEYIGPQHF. The CDR3 DNA reads TGTGCCAGCAGCTCACGGGCGACCGAGTACATCGGGCCACAGCATTTT. Full variable domain (missing parts from reference TRBV7-6 and TRBJ1-5): GAGVSQSPRYKVTKRGQDVALRCDPISGHVSLYWYRQALGQGPEFLTYFNYEAQQDKSGLPNDRFSAERPEGSISTLTIQRTEQRDSAMYRCASSSRATEYIGPQHFGDGTRLSIL.

This clonotype was detected ten times or more. The V call is TRBV6-5, the J call TRBJ2-5; D uncertain. V was pared by 6 bases and J by 0 bases, with 14 bases between. CDR1 is MNHEY and CDR2 is SVGAGI in the germline V gene. The CDR3 is 15 residues long. CDR3: CASSRPSWNQETQYF. CDR3 DNA sequence: TGTGCCAGCAGCCGACCGTCCTGGAACCAAGAGACCCAGTACTTC.

A note on this clonotype: One end of the junction does not line up with germline, which may come from a read error. V usage is TRBV5-1 and J usage is TRBJ1-1, with D perhaps TRBD1 (5 bases). Germline values: CDR1 SGHRS, CDR2 YFSETQ. This CDR3 spans 14 amino acids. The CDR3 nucleotides read TGCGCCAGCAGCATAGAAGGGGATCAGCCTGAAGCTTCCTTT. Its protein product is CASSIEGDQPEASF.

The rearrangement uses TRBV7-3 and TRBJ2-1; TRBD1 aligns across 7 bases. The CDR3 length is 14 residues. Germline V CDR1 and CDR2: SGHTA, FQGTGA. Losses at the gene ends were 5 bases for V and 3 bases for J; bases not matched to a gene: 4. CDR3 nucleotides: TGTGCCAGCAGCCGGGACAGCCTCTACAATGAGCAGTTCTTC. Amino acids: CASSRDSLYNEQFF.

This clonotype was observed at least ten times. Here the CDR3 reads CASNPRYEAFF. The CDR3 nucleotides read TGTGCCAGCAATCCCCGTTATGAAGCTTTCTTT. V is TRBV6-1 and J is TRBJ1-1; D remains ambiguous. The CDR3 consists of 11 residues. Germline V CDR1 and CDR2: MNHNS, SASEGT. V gave up 7 bases and J gave up 7 bases, with 10 bases separating them.

With respect to this clonotype: No DNA is shown, since the ends of the CDR3 on it are uncertain; the CDR3 is the one TCRdb lists. The CDR3 protein is CASSFDRTETQYFGYTF. The chain employs TRBV7-3 and TRBJ1-2. Germline V lookup: CDR1 SGHTA, CDR2 FQGTGA. The length of the CDR3 is 17 amino acids, counting both ends.

V is TRBV14 and J is TRBJ2-1; D possibly uses TRBD1 or TRBD2 (5 bases each). The ends were cut back, 3 bases at V and 10 bases at J, with 22 bases in the middle. The CDR3 runs 16 residues. Germline V gene lookup returns CDR1 SGHDN and CDR2 FVKESK. DNA for the CDR3: TGTGCCAGCAGCCACAGACAGAGAAGCACCCGGGGAGAGCAGTTCTTC. This gives the protein CASSHRQRSTRGEQFF.

The V call is TRBV15, the J call TRBJ1-3; D remains ambiguous. V was trimmed by 6 bases and J by 4 bases, leaving 16 bases between them. Germline V gene lookup returns CDR1 LNHNV and CDR2 YYDKDF (reference sequence). This CDR3 is built from 15 residues. The CDR3 sequence: CATSHALTLGNTIYF. Here the CDR3 DNA reads TGTGCCACCAGTCACGCTTTGACATTGGGAAACACCATATATTTT.

V usage is TRBV2 and J usage is TRBJ2-1; D perhaps matches TRBD2 (6 bases). The CDR3 sequence is 15 residues long. Germline V gene data show CDR1 as SNHLY and CDR2 as FYNNEI. Trimming removed 2 bases from V and 1 base from J, with 9 bases in between. The CDR3 protein is CASSELAKSYNEQFF. The CDR3, as DNA: TGTGCCAGCAGTGAACTAGCGAAGTCCTACAATGAGCAGTTCTTC.

CDR3 protein: CASACPPGQGREQYF. Written as DNA, the CDR3 is TGTGCCAGCGCCTGCCCCCCGGGACAGGGGCGCGAGCAGTACTTC. The chain combines TRBV12-3 or TRBV12-4 with TRBJ2-7; 10 positions match TRBD1. The V segment lost 8 bases and the J segment 6 bases; nucleotides outside the gene matches: 13. The CDR3 extends over 15 amino acids.

This clonotype has a count of ten or more. The chain joins TRBV2 to TRBJ1-5; 10 nucleotides match TRBD1. Germline CDR1 is SNHLY and CDR2 is FYNNEI. CDR3 size: 14 residues. The junction had 4 bases not matched to a gene; V was cut back by 0 bases and J by 11 bases. In DNA form, the CDR3 reads TGTGCCAGCAGTGAAGCGAGGGACAGGGGATCCCAGCATTTT. Amino acid sequence: CASSEARDRGSQHF.

This chain joins TRBV11-1 and TRBJ1-2, with no clear D. Trimming pared 4 bases from V and 6 bases from J, leaving 15 bases between. Germline-derived CDR1 and CDR2 are SGHAT and FQDESV (reference sequence). CDR3 size: 14 residues. The CDR3 is CASSYTRQRNGYTF. As DNA, the CDR3 is TGTGCCAGCAGCTATACTCGGCAGAGGAATGGCTACACCTTC.

This clonotype came up many times. The rearrangement links TRBV6-5 to TRBJ2-7, with a possible D match to TRBD2 (6 bases). Germline CDR1 and CDR2: MNHEY and SVGAGI. Deletions cut 6 bases from V and 2 bases from J, with 14 bases between. CDR3 length: 14 amino acids. CDR3 loop: CASRGGPNAYEQYF. CDR3 coding DNA: TGTGCCAGCAGGGGGGGACCGAACGCCTACGAGCAGTACTTC.

The V gene is TRBV7-9, the J gene TRBJ2-1; D is undetermined. The CDR3 is made up of 11 amino acids. Deletions cut 5 bases from V and 12 bases from J, with 11 bases between. CDR1 is SEHNR and CDR2 is FQNEAQ in the germline V gene (reference sequence). The CDR3 DNA is TGTGCCAGCAGCCTATACACTGGGCAGTTCTTC. This encodes CASSLYTGQFF.

Worth noting for this clonotype: A junction end diverges from the germline sequence, so it may reflect a read error. V is TRBV2 and J is TRBJ2-3; TRBD2 matches at 11 bases. Germline-derived CDR1 and CDR2 are SNHLY and FYNNEI. This CDR3 has 15 residues. Here the CDR3 reads CASTWYTSGGETQYF. The CDR3 bases are TGTGCCAGCACTTGGTACACTAGCGGGGGAGAGACCCAGTATTTC.

This clonotype was seen just once. The chain employs TRBV24-1 and TRBJ2-5, with D possibly being TRBD1 or TRBD2 (5 bases each). The CDR3 runs 13 residues. Germline loops: CDR1 KGHDR, CDR2 SFDVKD. V dropped 4 bases and J dropped 5 bases, with 10 bases sitting between them. The CDR3 DNA sequence: TGTGCCACCAGTGAGGAGTGGGGGGAGACCCAGTACTTC. Translated, it gives CATSEEWGETQYF.

This clonotype showed up many times. No conserved phenylalanine or tryptophan ends this CDR3, so it is likely a read error. V usage is TRBV2 and J usage is TRBJ1-1; D gene uncertain. From germline, CDR1 is SNHLY and CDR2 FYNNEI. V was pared by 6 bases and J by 2 bases, with 13 bases between. The CDR3 has 14 amino acids. The CDR3 DNA is TGTGCCAGCAGCTCCTCGTACACAAACACTGAAGCTTTCTCT. Its protein is CASSSSYTNTEAFS.

The chain is built from TRBV20-1 and TRBJ1-3; TRBD1 matches 10 bases. Germline V lookup: CDR1 DFQATT, CDR2 SNEGSKA (reference sequence). CDR3 length: 15 amino acids. V shed 3 bases and J 4 bases; nucleotides not matched to a gene: 6. The CDR3 here is CSARGDRGEGNTIYF. The CDR3 bases are TGCAGTGCTAGGGGGGACAGGGGAGAAGGAAACACCATATATTTT.

On this clonotype itself: The germline gene is not matched at one end of the junction; a read error may be the cause. The V gene is TRBV7-6, the J gene TRBJ1-2, with D unresolved. Germline values: CDR1 SGHVS, CDR2 FNYEAQ. The CDR3 is 13 residues long. CDR3 sequence: CASSLVADSQYFF. The CDR3 DNA follows: TGTGCCAGCAGCTTAGTCGCGGATTCGCAGTATTTTTTC.

This clonotype was seen once. The chain carries TRBV7-9 and TRBJ2-7, with unresolved D. The length of the CDR3 is 15 residues. Germline loops: CDR1 SEHNR, CDR2 FQNEAQ (reference sequence). V was shortened by 1 base and J by 13 bases, with 23 bases between the two germline ends. CDR3 in amino acids: CASSLGPSRNTEAYF. The DNA for the CDR3 is TGTGCCAGCAGCTTAGGACCCAGCAGGAACACTGAAGCTTACTTC. The variable domain in full, with the rest retrieved from reference TRBV7-9 and TRBJ2-7, is DTGVSQNPRHKITKRGQNVTFRCDPISEHNRLYWYRQTLGQGPEFLTYFQNEAQLEKSRLLSDRFSAERPKGSFSTLEIQRTEQGDSAMYLCASSLGPSRNTEAYFGPGTRLTVT.

This clonotype was observed many times. The chain links TRBV6-1 to TRBJ2-7; 10 bases align to TRBD1. The germline V gene encodes CDR1 MNHNS and CDR2 SASEGT. V lost 1 base, J lost 5 bases, and 8 bases stayed unmatched. This CDR3 is built from 16 residues. CDR3 protein: CASSEGLGQGNDEQYF. CDR3 sequence (DNA): TGTGCCAGCAGTGAAGGTTTGGGACAGGGGAATGACGAGCAGTACTTC.

This clonotype was seen ten or more times. The V gene is TRBV12-3 or TRBV12-4, the J gene TRBJ1-4; D ambiguous. The CDR3 is made up of 12 amino acids. Trimming stripped 2 bases from V and 13 bases from J, with 11 bases between. The CDR3 sequence is CASSLSKGLLFF. CDR3 sequence (DNA): TGTGCCAGCAGTTTATCGAAGGGTTTACTGTTTTTT.

The chain recombines TRBV2 with TRBJ2-1; D gene unclear. Germline V CDR1 and CDR2: SNHLY, FYNNEI. The V end was cut by 6 bases, the J end by 6 bases, with 3 bases between. The CDR3 length is 10 residues. The CDR3 spells CASRSNEQFF. The CDR3 DNA reads TGTGCCAGCAGGTCCAATGAGCAGTTCTTC. Drawing the rest from reference TRBV2 and TRBJ2-1, the complete variable domain is EPEVTQTPSHQVTQMGQEVILRCVPISNHLYFYWYRQILGQKVEFLVSFYNNEISEKSEIFDDQFSVERPDGSNFTLKIRSTKLEDSAMYFCASRSNEQFFGPGTRLTVL.

This clonotype was seen ten or more times. This chain joins TRBV12-3 or TRBV12-4 and TRBJ1-2; D unresolved. V lost 2 bases and J lost 0, with 10 bases in between. CDR3 length equals 15 residues. DNA for the CDR3: TGTGCCAGCAGTTTAACGGCTATAGCTAACTATGGCTACACCTTC. Translating gives CASSLTAIANYGYTF.

Points on this clonotype: An end of the junction differs from the germline gene, which may be a read error. The CDR3 protein is CATSRVTGAGEKLF. CDR3 DNA: TGTGCCACCAGCAGAGTCACAGGCGCCGGTGAAAAGTTGTTT. The chain employs TRBV2 and TRBJ2-2; possibly TRBD1 for D (5 bases). CDR1 and CDR2 from the germline V gene are SNHLY and FYNNEI. This CDR3 contains 14 residues.